This passage covers 6 T cell receptor beta chains from one sample sequenced in a study of breast tumors, draining lymph nodes, adjacent tissues. MiXCR was run by TCRdb on the multiplex PCR reads, yielding one entry per CDR3 protein. This table has approximately 15,000 distinct CDR3 sequences, 60% to 70% appearing once. The sequencing input was tumor-adjacent breast tissue. These receptors came from a female donor with breast cancer. Some clones in this sample may be carry-over from other donors' samples.

The rearrangement joins TRBV19 to TRBJ2-7; 8 bases are a match to TRBD1. Per the germline V gene, CDR1 is LNHDA and CDR2 is SQIVND (reference sequence). J was trimmed by 2 bases and V by 10 bases; bases with no gene match: 13. The CDR3 extends over 15 amino acids. Here the CDR3 reads CATPRPQTGAYEQYF. For the CDR3, the DNA is TGTGCCACCCCCAGGCCCCAGACAGGGGCCTACGAGCAGTACTTC.

This clonotype was observed at least ten times. The chain combines TRBV3-1 with TRBJ2-1; perhaps TRBD1 as D (5 bases). V was trimmed by 2 bases and J by 4 bases, leaving 9 bases between them. CDR1 and CDR2 from the germline V gene are LGHDT and YNNKEL (reference sequence). The CDR3 runs 14 residues. Here the CDR3 reads CASSQLDSYNEQFF. CDR3 nucleotides: TGTGCCAGCAGCCAACTAGACAGTTACAATGAGCAGTTCTTC.

V gene TRBV7-3 combines with J gene TRBJ2-1; 16 nucleotides align to TRBD2. Germline-derived CDR1 and CDR2 are SGHTA and FQGTGA. V was pared by 4 bases and J by 11 bases, with 2 bases of the junction left unmatched. There are 14 residues in the CDR3. In DNA form, the CDR3 reads TGTGCCAGCAGCTCGGGACTAGCGGGAGGGAAGCAGTTCTTC. Translating gives CASSSGLAGGKQFF.

The chain is built from TRBV6-6 and TRBJ2-2, with 10 bases that match TRBD2. The CDR3 sequence is 16 residues long. Germline loops: CDR1 MNHNY, CDR2 SVGAGI (reference sequence). The J segment lost 4 bases and the V segment lost 6 bases, leaving 8 bases of the junction unmatched. This chain's CDR3 is CASSLSGTSATGELFF. The CDR3 nucleotides read TGTGCCAGCAGCCTCTCCGGGACTAGCGCCACCGGGGAGCTGTTTTTT.

This chain uses TRBV7-9 with TRBJ2-3; 8 nucleotides line up with TRBD2. CDR3 length: 16 residues. CDR1 and CDR2 (germline): SEHNR, FQNEAQ (reference sequence). V shed 4 bases, J shed 0 bases, and the junction held 6 bases outside the gene matches. CDR3 amino acids: CASSSRGGYSTDTQYF. In DNA form, the CDR3 reads TGTGCCAGCAGCTCCCGGGGGGGCTACAGCACAGATACGCAGTATTTT. Full variable domain (missing parts from reference TRBV7-9 and TRBJ2-3): DTGVSQNPRHKITKRGQNVTFRCDPISEHNRLYWYRQTLGQGPEFLTYFQNEAQLEKSRLLSDRFSAERPKGSFSTLEIQRTEQGDSAMYLCASSSRGGYSTDTQYFGPGTRLTVL.

This clonotype was detected ten times or more. This chain connects TRBV19 to TRBJ2-1, with D unclear. Germline V gives CDR1 LNHDA, CDR2 SQIVND (reference sequence). CDR3 length equals 15 residues. The germline V and J ends were trimmed by 0 bases and 2 bases, with 8 bases remaining between them. CDR3 protein: CASSIESEAYNEQFF. The DNA for the CDR3 is TGTGCCAGTAGTATAGAGTCTGAAGCCTACAATGAGCAGTTCTTC.